These T cell receptor beta chains were read from a single sample in a study of PD-L1 blockade in urothelial cancer. Profiling relied on immunoSEQ multiplex PCR, and the TCRdb table lists in-frame clones only, not all of them. Among 30,000 or so clones listed, approximately 80% were seen once. The sample here was PBMCs, taken around atezolizumab (anti-PD-L1) treatment. Source of these receptors: a man aged 55 to 70 with urothelial cancer. The CDR3 runs from the conserved cysteine through the conserved F or W. Fields, in order: J gene, clone size, V gene, D gene, CDR3 DNA, CDR3 protein. The D gene is left open where the match is weak. Clone size is given for some rows only: seen once, a few or many times, or a class if the clone is expanded.

j_call: TRBJ2-7
clone_size: NA
v_call: TRBV30
d_call: TRBD2
cdr3_nt: TGTGCCTGGTCAGTTGGCGGGGGGGCGGATGAGCAGTACTTC
cdr3_aa: CAWSVGGGADEQYF

j_call: TRBJ2-4
clone_size: NA
v_call: TRBV10-3
d_call: TRBD1
cdr3_nt: TGTGCCATCAGTGAGGGACAGGGCCCCAAAAACATTCAGTACTTC
cdr3_aa: CAISEGQGPKNIQYF

j_call: TRBJ2-7
clone_size: NA
v_call: TRBV30
d_call: TRBD1
cdr3_nt: TGTGCCTGGAGTGCGGACAGGCCTCCCTACGAGCAGTACTTC
cdr3_aa: CAWSADRPPYEQYF

j_call: TRBJ1-2
clone_size: NA
v_call: TRBV18
d_call: NA
cdr3_nt: TGTGCCAGCTCACCTGTAGCAGGGAACTATGGCTACACCTTC
cdr3_aa: CASSPVAGNYGYTF

j_call: TRBJ2-3
clone_size: NA
v_call: TRBV2
d_call: NA
cdr3_nt: TGTGCCAGCAGTCCCCCCTTCACAGATACGCAGTATTTT
cdr3_aa: CASSPPFTDTQYF

j_call: TRBJ2-3
clone_size: once
v_call: TRBV5-4
d_call: TRBD2
cdr3_nt: TGTGCCAGCAGCTTCCCAACCCCGGGGGGGGGCACAGATACGCAGTATTTT
cdr3_aa: CASSFPTPGGGTDTQYF

j_call: TRBJ2-5
clone_size: NA
v_call: TRBV10-3
d_call: NA
cdr3_nt: TGTGCCATCGCTCAGAATCCATCGCAAGAGACCCAGTACTTC
cdr3_aa: CAIAQNPSQETQYF

j_call: TRBJ2-1
clone_size: NA
v_call: TRBV29-1
d_call: TRBD1
cdr3_nt: TGCAGCGGGGACAGGGGATTCAATGAGCAGTTCTTC
cdr3_aa: CSGDRGFNEQFF

j_call: TRBJ2-5
clone_size: NA
v_call: TRBV4-1
d_call: TRBD2
cdr3_nt: TGCGCCAGCAGCCAAGTTCGGCTAGCGGGAGAAGAGACCCAGTACTTC
cdr3_aa: CASSQVRLAGEETQYF

j_call: TRBJ2-2
clone_size: NA
v_call: TRBV28
d_call: TRBD1
cdr3_nt: TGTGCCAGCAGTAGGGGGACAGTCAACACCGGGGAGCTGTTTTTT
cdr3_aa: CASSRGTVNTGELFF

j_call: TRBJ2-1
clone_size: NA
v_call: TRBV5-1
d_call: TRBD2
cdr3_nt: TGCGCCAGCAGCTTGAGTAGCGGGAGTTACGGTGAGCAGTTCTTC
cdr3_aa: CASSLSSGSYGEQFF

j_call: TRBJ2-3
clone_size: NA
v_call: TRBV7-2
d_call: NA
cdr3_nt: TGTGCCAGCAGTCTTGACTCTCATACGCAGTATTTT
cdr3_aa: CASSLDSHTQYF

j_call: TRBJ2-5
clone_size: once
v_call: TRBV7-6
d_call: TRBD1
cdr3_nt: TGTGCCAGCAGCTATCGGGACGGTCAGGGGGTAGAGACCCAGTACTTC
cdr3_aa: CASSYRDGQGVETQYF

j_call: TRBJ2-5
clone_size: NA
v_call: TRBV18
d_call: NA
cdr3_nt: TGTGCCAGCTCACCGGCTTTTGGGACCCAGTACTTC
cdr3_aa: CASSPAFGTQYF

j_call: TRBJ2-3
clone_size: NA
v_call: TRBV10-2
d_call: TRBD2
cdr3_nt: TGCGCCAGCAGAGTAGCGGGGAGCACAGATACGCAGTATTTT
cdr3_aa: CASRVAGSTDTQYF

j_call: TRBJ2-1
clone_size: NA
v_call: TRBV5-6
d_call: TRBD1
cdr3_nt: TGTGCCAGCAGGGACAGGGACAATGAGCAGTTCTTC
cdr3_aa: CASRDRDNEQFF

j_call: TRBJ2-5
clone_size: NA
v_call: TRBV11-3
d_call: TRBD1
cdr3_nt: TGTGCCAGCAGCCGCCGGGACAGTCAAGAGACCCAGTACTTC
cdr3_aa: CASSRRDSQETQYF

j_call: TRBJ1-2
clone_size: NA
v_call: TRBV10-3
d_call: NA
cdr3_nt: TGTGCCATCAGTGAAGAGGACAGTCGTTGGAATGGCTACACCTTC
cdr3_aa: CAISEEDSRWNGYTF

j_call: TRBJ2-3
clone_size: once
v_call: TRBV5-1
d_call: NA
cdr3_nt: TGCGCCAGCAGCCTTAGGGAGCTCACAGATACGCAGTATTTT
cdr3_aa: CASSLRELTDTQYF

j_call: TRBJ2-4
clone_size: NA
v_call: TRBV6-5
d_call: TRBD1
cdr3_nt: TGTGCCAGTGGGACAGGCGATATAGCCAAAAACATTCAGTACTTC
cdr3_aa: CASGTGDIAKNIQYF

j_call: TRBJ1-2
clone_size: once
v_call: TRBV9
d_call: NA
cdr3_nt: TGTGCCAGCAGCGTAGAGGCAGGGGTCGGGATCGATGGCTACACCTTC
cdr3_aa: CASSVEAGVGIDGYTF

j_call: TRBJ1-3
clone_size: NA
v_call: TRBV5-4
d_call: TRBD1
cdr3_nt: TGTGCCAGCAGCTCAGTGACAGGGTCGAGCTCTGGAAACACCATATATTTT
cdr3_aa: CASSSVTGSSSGNTIYF

j_call: TRBJ1-1
clone_size: NA
v_call: TRBV10-3
d_call: TRBD1
cdr3_nt: TGTGCCGCAAGTGGACAGGGGAACACTGAAGCTTTCTTT
cdr3_aa: CAASGQGNTEAFF

j_call: TRBJ1-2
clone_size: once
v_call: TRBV6-1
d_call: TRBD1
cdr3_nt: TGTGCCAGCACTGAGACAGGGGGCGTCACTAACTATGGCTACACCTTC
cdr3_aa: CASTETGGVTNYGYTF

j_call: TRBJ2-1
clone_size: NA
v_call: TRBV6-1
d_call: NA
cdr3_nt: TGTGCCAGCTTTCCATGGGCTTCCAATGAGCAGTTCTTC
cdr3_aa: CASFPWASNEQFF

j_call: TRBJ2-1
clone_size: once
v_call: TRBV6-5
d_call: NA
cdr3_nt: TGTGCCAGCAGGTACCTTTCTAATGAGCAGTTCTTC
cdr3_aa: CASRYLSNEQFF

j_call: TRBJ2-1
clone_size: NA
v_call: TRBV5-1
d_call: TRBD2
cdr3_nt: TGCGCCAGCACCGCGGGACTAGCGGATCCGCAGTTCTTC
cdr3_aa: CASTAGLADPQFF

j_call: TRBJ2-1
clone_size: NA
v_call: TRBV29-1
d_call: TRBD2
cdr3_nt: TGCAGCGTTTGGATAGCGGGGGGGGTCTCCTACAATGAGCAGTTCTTC
cdr3_aa: CSVWIAGGVSYNEQFF

j_call: TRBJ2-7
clone_size: NA
v_call: TRBV9
d_call: TRBD2
cdr3_nt: TGTGCCAGCAGCGTAGACTCTAGCGGCCTCTACGAGCAGTACTTC
cdr3_aa: CASSVDSSGLYEQYF

j_call: TRBJ2-3
clone_size: NA
v_call: TRBV5-1
d_call: TRBD2
cdr3_nt: TGCGCCAGCAGCCTGACTAGCCCAGATACGCAGTATTTT
cdr3_aa: CASSLTSPDTQYF

j_call: TRBJ2-2
clone_size: NA
v_call: TRBV5-4
d_call: NA
cdr3_nt: TGTGCCAGCAGCTTGGGCGGCCTTAGCACCGGGGAGCTGTTTTTT
cdr3_aa: CASSLGGLSTGELFF

j_call: TRBJ1-1
clone_size: NA
v_call: TRBV7-6
d_call: NA
cdr3_nt: TGTGCCAGCAGCTTTGAGGGCTACACTGAAGCTTTCTTT
cdr3_aa: CASSFEGYTEAFF

j_call: TRBJ1-5
clone_size: NA
v_call: TRBV23-1
d_call: NA
cdr3_nt: TGCGCCAGCAGTCAACAGGGTTATAGCAATCAGCCCCAGCATTTT
cdr3_aa: CASSQQGYSNQPQHF

j_call: TRBJ1-2
clone_size: NA
v_call: TRBV5-4
d_call: NA
cdr3_nt: TGTGCCAGCAGCTTGAACGGACGGGGAGGGGTCGGCTACACCTTC
cdr3_aa: CASSLNGRGGVGYTF

j_call: TRBJ1-1
clone_size: NA
v_call: TRBV10-3
d_call: NA
cdr3_nt: TGTGCCATCAGTGATTCGGGTAACACTGAAGCTTTCTTT
cdr3_aa: CAISDSGNTEAFF

j_call: TRBJ2-7
clone_size: NA
v_call: TRBV5-1
d_call: NA
cdr3_nt: TGCGCCAGCAGCCCTAACACCCTAGGCCACGAGCAGTACTTC
cdr3_aa: CASSPNTLGHEQYF

j_call: TRBJ1-4
clone_size: NA
v_call: TRBV28
d_call: TRBD1
cdr3_nt: TGTGCCAGCAGTTTCTATTCAGGGGGTGGCACTAATGAAAAACTGTTTTTT
cdr3_aa: CASSFYSGGGTNEKLFF

j_call: TRBJ1-1
clone_size: once
v_call: TRBV5-8
d_call: NA
cdr3_nt: TGTGCCAGCAGCTTTGGGGGGGGGCGATCGGGCACTGAAGCTTTCTTT
cdr3_aa: CASSFGGGRSGTEAFF

j_call: TRBJ1-2
clone_size: NA
v_call: TRBV6-5
d_call: NA
cdr3_nt: TGTGCCAGCAGTACCCCTGGCTTTGGAGGACATGGCTACACCTTC
cdr3_aa: CASSTPGFGGHGYTF

j_call: TRBJ2-5
clone_size: NA
v_call: TRBV19
d_call: TRBD2
cdr3_nt: TGTGCCAGTGCCTCCGGGACTAGCAGTGAGACCCAGTACTTC
cdr3_aa: CASASGTSSETQYF

j_call: TRBJ2-1
clone_size: NA
v_call: TRBV6-6
d_call: TRBD2
cdr3_nt: TGTGCCAGCAGAGATAGCGGGAGGCCCGATGAGCAGTTCTTC
cdr3_aa: CASRDSGRPDEQFF

j_call: TRBJ1-2
clone_size: NA
v_call: TRBV7-9
d_call: TRBD1
cdr3_nt: TGTGCCAGCAGCTCCCTCGGACAGGCTAGTGGCTACACCTTC
cdr3_aa: CASSSLGQASGYTF

j_call: TRBJ1-2
clone_size: NA
v_call: TRBV19
d_call: TRBD1
cdr3_nt: TGTGCCAGTAGTATAAGGGGGCACGGCTACACCTTC
cdr3_aa: CASSIRGHGYTF

j_call: TRBJ1-1
clone_size: NA
v_call: TRBV6-5
d_call: TRBD1
cdr3_nt: TGTGCCAGCAGTCTTGGACAGGGTTGGTACACTGAAGCTTTCTTT
cdr3_aa: CASSLGQGWYTEAFF

j_call: TRBJ2-1
clone_size: NA
v_call: TRBV7-2
d_call: NA
cdr3_nt: TGTGCCAGCAGCTTAGAAGGGAGCTCCTACAATGAGCAGTTCTTC
cdr3_aa: CASSLEGSSYNEQFF